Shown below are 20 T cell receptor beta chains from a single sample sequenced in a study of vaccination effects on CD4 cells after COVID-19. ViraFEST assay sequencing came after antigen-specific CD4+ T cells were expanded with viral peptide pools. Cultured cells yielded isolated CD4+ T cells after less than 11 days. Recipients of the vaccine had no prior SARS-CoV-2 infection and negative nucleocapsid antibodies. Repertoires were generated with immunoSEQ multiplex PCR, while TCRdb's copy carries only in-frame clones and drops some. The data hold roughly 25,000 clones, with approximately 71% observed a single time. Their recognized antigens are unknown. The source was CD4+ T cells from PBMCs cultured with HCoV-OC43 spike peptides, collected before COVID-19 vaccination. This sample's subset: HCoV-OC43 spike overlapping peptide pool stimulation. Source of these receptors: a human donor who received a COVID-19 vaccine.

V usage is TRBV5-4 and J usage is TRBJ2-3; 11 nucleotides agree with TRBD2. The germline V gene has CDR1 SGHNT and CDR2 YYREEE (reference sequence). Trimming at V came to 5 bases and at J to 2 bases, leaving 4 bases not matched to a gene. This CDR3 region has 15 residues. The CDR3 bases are TGTGCCAGCAGATCTAGCGGGGGGTTCACAGATACGCAGTATTTT. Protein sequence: CASRSSGGFTDTQYF.

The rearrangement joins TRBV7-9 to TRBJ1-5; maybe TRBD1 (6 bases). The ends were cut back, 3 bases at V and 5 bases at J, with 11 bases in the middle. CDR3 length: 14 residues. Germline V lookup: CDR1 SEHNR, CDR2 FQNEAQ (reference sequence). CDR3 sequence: CASSLGRGYQPQHF. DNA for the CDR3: TGTGCCAGCAGCTTGGGAAGGGGGTATCAGCCCCAGCATTTT.

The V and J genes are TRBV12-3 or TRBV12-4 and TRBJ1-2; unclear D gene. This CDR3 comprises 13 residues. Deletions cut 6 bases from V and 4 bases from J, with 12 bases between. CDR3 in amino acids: CASRRSVTYGYTF. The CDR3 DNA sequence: TGTGCCAGCAGGCGGTCTGTAACCTATGGCTACACCTTC.

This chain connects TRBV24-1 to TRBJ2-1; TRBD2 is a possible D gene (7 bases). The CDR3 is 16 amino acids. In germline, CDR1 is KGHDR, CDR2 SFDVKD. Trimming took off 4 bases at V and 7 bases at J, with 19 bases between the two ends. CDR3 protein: CATSDQWGGLVNEQFF. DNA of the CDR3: TGTGCCACCAGTGACCAATGGGGGGGCTTGGTGAATGAGCAGTTCTTC.

The CDR3 bases are TGTGCCAGCAGCTTTAACGGGGTCGGAAACACCATATATTTT. Its translation: CASSFNGVGNTIYF. The chain has TRBV5-4 and TRBJ1-3; no reliable D call. Germline V gene data show CDR1 as SGHNT and CDR2 as YYREEE (reference sequence). The CDR3 has 14 amino acids. Trimming took off 2 bases at V and 4 bases at J, with 10 bases between the two ends. The whole variable domain, filled in from reference TRBV5-4 and TRBJ1-3, reads ETGVTQSPTHLIKTRGQQVTLRCSSQSGHNTVSWYQQALGQGPQFIFQYYREEENGRGNFPPRFSGLQFPNYSSELNVNALELDDSALYLCASSFNGVGNTIYFGEGSWLTVV.

CDR3 DNA: TGTGCCCGCTCTGGGGCCAACGTCCTGACTTTC. It codes for CARSGANVLTF. The rearrangement joins TRBV30 to TRBJ2-6; no firm D call. Trimming left V 8 bases short and J 0 bases short, with 2 bases between. The CDR3 is 11 residues long. Germline values: CDR1 GTSNPN, CDR2 SVGIG (reference sequence).

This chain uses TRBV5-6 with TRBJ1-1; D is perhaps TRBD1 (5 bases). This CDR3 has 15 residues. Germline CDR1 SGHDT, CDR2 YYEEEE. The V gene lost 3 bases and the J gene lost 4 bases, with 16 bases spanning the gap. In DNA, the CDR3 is TGTGCCAGCAGCTGGCAGTTGGGGGGGTTCACTGAAGCTTTCTTT. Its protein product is CASSWQLGGFTEAFF.

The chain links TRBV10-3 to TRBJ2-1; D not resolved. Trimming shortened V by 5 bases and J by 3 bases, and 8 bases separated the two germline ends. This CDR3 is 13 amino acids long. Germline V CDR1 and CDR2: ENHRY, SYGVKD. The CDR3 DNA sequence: TGTGCCATCAGTCGTCAAGACTACAATGAGCAGTTCTTC. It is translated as CAISRQDYNEQFF.

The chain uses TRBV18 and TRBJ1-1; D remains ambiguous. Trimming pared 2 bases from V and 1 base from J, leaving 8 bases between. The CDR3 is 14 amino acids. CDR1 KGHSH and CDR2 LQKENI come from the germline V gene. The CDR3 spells CASSPTRTNTEAFF. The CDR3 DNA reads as TGTGCCAGCTCACCAACCAGGACGAACACTGAAGCTTTCTTT.

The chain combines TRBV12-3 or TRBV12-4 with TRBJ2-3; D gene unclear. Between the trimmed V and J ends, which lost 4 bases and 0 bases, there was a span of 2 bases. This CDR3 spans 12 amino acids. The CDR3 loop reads CASSWSTDTQYF. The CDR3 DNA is TGTGCCAGCAGTTGGAGCACAGATACGCAGTATTTT.

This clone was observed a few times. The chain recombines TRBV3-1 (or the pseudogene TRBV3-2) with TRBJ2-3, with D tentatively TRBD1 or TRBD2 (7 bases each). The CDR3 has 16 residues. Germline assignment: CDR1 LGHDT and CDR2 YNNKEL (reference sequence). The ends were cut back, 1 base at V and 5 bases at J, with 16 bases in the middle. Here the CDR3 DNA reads TGTGCCAGCAGCCAAGCCAGGGGGGGCGGGAGAGATACGCAGTATTTT. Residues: CASSQARGGGRDTQYF.

The CDR3 DNA is TGTGCCAGCAGCTTAGGAGGGGGGGTTTACAATGAGCAGTTCTTC. Translated, it gives CASSLGGGVYNEQFF. This chain links TRBV11-3 with TRBJ2-1; D is perhaps TRBD2 (7 bases). The CDR3 consists of 15 residues. V dropped 1 base and J dropped 4 bases, with 11 bases sitting between them. CDR1 SGHNT and CDR2 YENEEA come from the germline V gene.

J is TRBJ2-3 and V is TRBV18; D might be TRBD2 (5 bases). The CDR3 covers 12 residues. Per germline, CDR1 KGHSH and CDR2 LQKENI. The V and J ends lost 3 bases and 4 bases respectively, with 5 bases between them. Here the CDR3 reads CASSPRADTQYF. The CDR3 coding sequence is TGTGCCAGCTCACCGCGGGCAGATACGCAGTATTTT.

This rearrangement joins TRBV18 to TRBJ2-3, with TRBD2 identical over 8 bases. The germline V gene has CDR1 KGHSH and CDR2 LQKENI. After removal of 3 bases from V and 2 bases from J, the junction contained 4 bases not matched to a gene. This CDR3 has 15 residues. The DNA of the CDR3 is TGTGCCAGCTCACCCCGGGAGGGCCCCACAGATACGCAGTATTTT. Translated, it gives CASSPREGPTDTQYF.

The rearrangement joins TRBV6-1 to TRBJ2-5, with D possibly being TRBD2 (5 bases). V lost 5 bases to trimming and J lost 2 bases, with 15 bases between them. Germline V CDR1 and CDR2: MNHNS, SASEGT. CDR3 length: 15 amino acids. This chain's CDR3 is CASSFTAGRQETQYF. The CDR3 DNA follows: TGTGCCAGCAGTTTCACTGCGGGCCGTCAAGAGACCCAGTACTTC.

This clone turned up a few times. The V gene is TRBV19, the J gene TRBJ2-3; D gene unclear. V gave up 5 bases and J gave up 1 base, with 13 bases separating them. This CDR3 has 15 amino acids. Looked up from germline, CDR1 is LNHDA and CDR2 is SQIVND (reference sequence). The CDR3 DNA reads TGTGCCAGTAGTGTCGGACCCACCCGCACAGATACGCAGTATTTT. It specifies CASSVGPTRTDTQYF. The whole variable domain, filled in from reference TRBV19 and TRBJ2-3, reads DGGITQSPKYLFRKEGQNVTLSCEQNLNHDAMYWYRQDPGQGLRLIYYSQIVNDFQKGDIAEGYSVSREKKESFPLTVTSAQKNPTAFYLCASSVGPTRTDTQYFGPGTRLTVL.

CDR3 sequence: CASSRQPGLYTQYF. CDR3 nucleotides: TGTGCCAGCAGCCGCCAACCGGGACTTTATACGCAGTATTTT. The chain combines TRBV5-8 with TRBJ2-3; TRBD2 is a possible D gene (6 bases). CDR1 is SGHTS, CDR2 YDEGEE, per germline. The CDR3 consists of 14 residues. V shed 4 bases and J shed 7 bases, with 16 bases lying between them.

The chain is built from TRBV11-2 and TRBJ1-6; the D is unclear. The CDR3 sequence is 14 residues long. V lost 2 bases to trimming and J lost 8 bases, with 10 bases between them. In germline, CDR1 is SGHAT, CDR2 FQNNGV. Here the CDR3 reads CASSLLGIDSPLHF. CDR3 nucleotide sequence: TGTGCCAGCAGCTTATTGGGGATTGATTCACCCCTCCACTTT.

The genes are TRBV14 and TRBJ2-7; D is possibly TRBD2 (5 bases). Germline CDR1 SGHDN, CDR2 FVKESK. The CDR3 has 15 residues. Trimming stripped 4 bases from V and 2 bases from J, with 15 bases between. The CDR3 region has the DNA TGTGCCAGCAGCCGCGCCCTCGGAGCGGCCTACGAGCAGTACTTC. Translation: CASSRALGAAYEQYF. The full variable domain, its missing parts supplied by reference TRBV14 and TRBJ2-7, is EAGVTQFPSHSVIEKGQTVTLRCDPISGHDNLYWYRRVMGKEIKFLLHFVKESKQDESGMPNNRFLAERTGGTYSTLKVQPAELEDSGVYFCASSRALGAAYEQYFGPGTRLTVT.

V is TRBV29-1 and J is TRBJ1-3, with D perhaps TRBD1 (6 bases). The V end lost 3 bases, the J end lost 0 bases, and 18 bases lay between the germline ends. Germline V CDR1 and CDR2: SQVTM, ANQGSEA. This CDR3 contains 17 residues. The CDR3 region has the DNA TGCAGCGTTGACCGACGGGACATTCTAAGCTCTGGAAACACCATATATTTT. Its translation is CSVDRRDILSSGNTIYF. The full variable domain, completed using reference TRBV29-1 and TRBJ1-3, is SAVISQKPSRDICQRGTSLTIQCQVDSQVTMMFWYRQQPGQSLTLIATANQGSEATYESGFVIDKFPISRPNLTFSTLTVSNMSPEDSSIYLCSVDRRDILSSGNTIYFGEGSWLTVV.